The 23 T cell receptor beta chains given below trace back to one sample, sequenced in a study of shared T cell receptors in the human thymus listed by TCRdb under 2021. Libraries were prepared through the immunoSEQ multiplex PCR assay. TCRdb took this table from immuneACCESS and kept in-frame rearrangements with V and J called. Such tables lack part of the clones; where checked against another copy, unresolved V genes explain under half of the gap, and the rest is unexplained. The sample profile shows roughly 710,000 clones; 80% to 90% of them were found once. The top ten constitute about 0.011% of the sample. These data were likewise used in another study, on human thymus T cells.

Sequencing was performed on thymocytes. These receptors originate from a girl less than two years old with a congenital heart defect. Donor details come from another sample of the same person, matched by shared clones.

The V call is TRBV13, the J call TRBJ1-2; unclear D gene. V gave up 2 bases and J gave up 2 bases, with 15 bases separating them. The CDR3 totals 16 residues. Germline V lookup: CDR1 PRHDT, CDR2 FYEKMQ (reference sequence). The CDR3 sequence: CASSLPRGDPNYGYTF. The CDR3 DNA follows: TGTGCCAGCAGCTTACCGCGGGGAGATCCAAACTATGGCTACACCTTC.

This clone was recorded a few times. The V call is TRBV4-3, the J call TRBJ1-6, with D tentatively TRBD1 (6 bases). Germline assignment: CDR1 LGHNA and CDR2 YSLEER. Trimming pared 8 bases from V and 5 bases from J, leaving 10 bases between. The CDR3 length is 13 residues. The CDR3 DNA reads as TGCGCCAGCGGGGGACACAATAATTCACCCCTCCACTTT. It encodes CASGGHNNSPLHF.

The rearrangement uses TRBV4-1 and TRBJ1-2, with TRBD1 identical over 8 bases. The germline CDR1 and CDR2 sequences are MGHRA and YSYEKL. Trimming took 0 bases from V and 2 from J; bases not matched to a gene: 17. This CDR3 spans 20 amino acids. CDR3 region: CASSQDSKSGQVPSNYGYTF. The CDR3 DNA sequence: TGCGCCAGCAGCCAAGATTCCAAGTCGGGACAGGTCCCGTCCAACTATGGCTACACCTTC.

The rearrangement links TRBV2 to TRBJ1-1; TRBD1 aligns across 7 bases. CDR1 is SNHLY, CDR2 FYNNEI, per germline. With V trimmed by 9 bases and J by 11 bases, 21 bases remained unmatched. The CDR3 covers 15 residues. For the CDR3, the DNA is TGTGCCAGTACCGAGGGGGCCTTGGATTCGTGTGGTGCTTTCTTT. It translates to CASTEGALDSCGAFF.

This clone has just a few counts. This sequence joins TRBV14 and TRBJ1-1; 7 bases match TRBD1. V shed 0 bases, J shed 5 bases, and the junction held 9 bases outside the gene matches. The CDR3 has 16 residues. The germline V gene encodes CDR1 SGHDN and CDR2 FVKESK. CDR3 region: CASSQDYTTGNTEAFF. The CDR3 DNA reads TGTGCCAGCAGCCAAGATTACACGACAGGGAATACTGAAGCTTTCTTT.

CDR3 nucleotide sequence: TGTGCCGCCCTTGCTAGCGGAACAAACAATGAGCAGTTCTTC. Its translation is CAALASGTNNEQFF. The rearrangement uses TRBV12-5 and TRBJ2-1, with 7 bases identical to TRBD2. Per germline, CDR1 LGHNT and CDR2 FRNRAP. The length of the CDR3 is 14 residues.

The chain carries TRBV29-1 and TRBJ1-4, with D maybe TRBD1 (6 bases). V shed 0 bases and J shed 7 bases, with 27 bases lying between them. The CDR3 runs to 19 residues. Germline assignment: CDR1 SQVTM and CDR2 ANQGSEA. CDR3 residues: CSVEDWVWNPQGFSEKLFF. CDR3 coding DNA: TGCAGCGTTGAAGATTGGGTGTGGAACCCACAGGGCTTTTCTGAAAAACTGTTTTTT.

The chain combines TRBV5-5 with TRBJ2-5; no reliable D call. Near its end, the DNA agrees better with TRBJ2-7, so the J call may be wrong. The CDR3 length is 13 residues. Germline V gene sequence: CDR1 SGHKS, CDR2 YYEKEE (reference sequence). CDR3 amino acids: CASSLNSSYEQYF. In nucleotides, the CDR3 is TGTGCCAGCAGCTTAAATAGCTCCTACGAGCAGTACTTC.

The genes are TRBV5-4 and TRBJ1-2; a weak D match, TRBD1 (6 bases). V was clipped by 0 bases and J by 4 bases, with 13 bases between them. This CDR3 has 15 amino acids. Germline CDR1 is SGHNT and CDR2 is YYREEE (reference sequence). CDR3 region: CASSLAEQGSYGYTF. In nucleotides, the CDR3 is TGTGCCAGCAGCTTGGCGGAACAGGGCAGCTATGGCTACACCTTC.

V and J are TRBV28 and TRBJ1-5, with D possibly matching TRBD1 (6 bases). CDR3 length: 18 amino acids. Germline lookup yields CDR1 MDHEN and CDR2 SYDVKM. The germline V and J ends were trimmed by 4 bases and 2 bases, with 21 bases remaining between them. The DNA of the CDR3 is TGTGCCAGCAGTTCCCACACACTCGGACAGCTATGCAATCAGCCCCAGCATTTT. Amino acids: CASSSHTLGQLCNQPQHF. Drawing the rest from reference TRBV28 and TRBJ1-5, the complete variable domain is DVKVTQSSRYLVKRTGEKVFLECVQDMDHENMFWYRQDPGLGLRLIYFSYDVKMKEKGDIPEGYSVSREKKERFSLILESASTNQTSMYLCASSSHTLGQLCNQPQHFGDGTRLSIL.

V is TRBV7-8 and J is TRBJ1-1; 10 nucleotides agree with TRBD1. V trimming: 10 bases; J trimming: 0 bases; junction bases outside the gene matches: 11. Germline loops: CDR1 SGHVS, CDR2 FQNEAQ. This CDR3 has 16 amino acids. The CDR3 DNA follows: TGTGCCACCCGGACAGGGGGGTTTCCTATGAACACTGAAGCTTTCTTT. The encoded protein is CATRTGGFPMNTEAFF.

The chain employs TRBV29-1 and TRBJ1-2; D is uncertain. Trimming removed 7 bases at V and 4 bases at J, with 10 bases between. In germline, CDR1 is SQVTM, CDR2 ANQGSEA. This CDR3 contains 11 residues. CDR3 in DNA: TGCAGCGCCGGGAGTACCTATGGCTACACCTTC. It encodes CSAGSTYGYTF. The variable domain in full, with the rest retrieved from reference TRBV29-1 and TRBJ1-2, is SAVISQKPSRDICQRGTSLTIQCQVDSQVTMMFWYRQQPGQSLTLIATANQGSEATYESGFVIDKFPISRPNLTFSTLTVSNMSPEDSSIYLCSAGSTYGYTFGSGTRLTVV.

This sequence joins TRBV5-1 and TRBJ2-3, with 7 bases that match TRBD1. This CDR3 has 17 residues. Germline CDR1 reads SGHRS; CDR2 reads YFSETQ. Losses at the gene ends were 4 bases for V and 2 bases for J; bases not matched to a gene: 13. The CDR3 loop is CASSRTGQPRITDTQYF. In DNA form, the CDR3 reads TGCGCCAGCAGCCGGACGGGACAGCCGCGGATCACAGATACGCAGTATTTT.

This chain links TRBV6-1 with TRBJ2-3; TRBD1 agrees at 7 bases. In germline, CDR1 is MNHNS, CDR2 SASEGT. V dropped 5 bases and J dropped 4; count of bases not matched to a gene: 9. The CDR3 totals 15 residues. The CDR3 DNA reads as TGTGCCAGCAGTCCCGGGACAGCCAAGGCAGATACGCAGTATTTT. Translated: CASSPGTAKADTQYF.

This clone occurred a few times. The chain links TRBV6-6 to TRBJ2-7; TRBD1 is a possible D gene (5 bases). V lost 0 bases to trimming and J lost 6 bases, with 12 bases between them. Germline V CDR1 and CDR2: MNHNY, SVGAGI (reference sequence). The CDR3 totals 14 residues. The CDR3 reads CASSYSSQGGEQYF. In nucleotides, the CDR3 is TGTGCCAGCAGTTACTCGAGTCAGGGTGGCGAGCAGTACTTC.

The chain couples TRBV23-1 to TRBJ2-5; possible D gene TRBD1, 5 bases. TRBV23-1 is annotated as an ORF whose role is uncertain. The CDR3 length is 16 residues. Trimming stripped 0 bases from V and 5 bases from J, with 16 bases between. CDR3 protein: CASSQSPKRAGETQYF. The CDR3 DNA reads as TGCGCCAGCAGTCAATCGCCTAAAAGGGCAGGGGAGACCCAGTACTTC.

The chain carries TRBV27 and TRBJ1-1, with D perhaps TRBD1 (6 bases). Germline-derived CDR1 and CDR2 are MNHEY and SMNVEV (reference sequence). CDR3 length: 17 residues. Trimming cost V 5 bases and J 5 bases, with 24 bases left between them. The CDR3 is CASSQIRTGKLGTEAFF. Here the CDR3 DNA reads TGTGCCAGCAGTCAAATACGTACAGGGAAATTGGGGACTGAAGCTTTCTTT.

The V call is TRBV10-3, the J call TRBJ1-2, with D perhaps TRBD1 (5 bases). Germline V gene sequence: CDR1 ENHRY, CDR2 SYGVKD. Trimming pared 3 bases from V and 8 bases from J, leaving 34 bases between. The CDR3 consists of 20 residues. The DNA of the CDR3 is TGTGCCATCAGTGATGGGCTTACAGGTTCTCGTCGGGTTATGAGTTACGGCTACACCTTC. It codes for CAISDGLTGSRRVMSYGYTF.

The rearrangement links TRBV7-2 to TRBJ1-1, with unresolved D. The CDR3 spans 15 residues. The germline V gene has CDR1 SGHTA and CDR2 FQGNSA. V was shortened by 2 bases and J by 3 bases, with 13 bases between the two germline ends. CDR3 sequence (DNA): TGTGCCAGCAGCTTAATCCTGTCAGTTCACACTGAAGCTTTCTTT. It specifies CASSLILSVHTEAFF.

The chain employs TRBV7-9 and TRBJ1-1, with D tentatively TRBD1 (5 bases). The CDR3 contains 14 residues. The V and J ends lost 2 bases and 10 bases respectively, with 17 bases between them. The V gene's germline CDR1 is SEHNR and CDR2 FQNEAQ (reference sequence). DNA for the CDR3: TGTGCCAGCAGCTTACCCAGTGAAGGAGGGGTAGCTTTCTTT. Residues: CASSLPSEGGVAFF.

The V call is TRBV28, the J call TRBJ2-7; D gene ambiguous. Germline V gene lookup returns CDR1 MDHEN and CDR2 SYDVKM. V dropped 3 bases and J dropped 2 bases, with 14 bases sitting between them. The CDR3 is made up of 15 amino acids. CDR3 DNA: TGTGCCAGCAGTTTCCTTGATGGCAAGACCTACGAGCAGTACTTC. It encodes CASSFLDGKTYEQYF.

This rearrangement joins TRBV10-2 to TRBJ1-1; a possible D gene is TRBD1 (5 bases). Germline V CDR1 and CDR2: WSHSY, SAAADI. Trimming left V 5 bases short and J 0 bases short, with 13 bases between. The CDR3 is 15 residues long. The CDR3 coding sequence is TGCGCCAGCAGTCATCAGGCAGGGATGAACACTGAAGCTTTCTTT. Its protein product is CASSHQAGMNTEAFF.

This clone appeared once. V and J are TRBV5-5 and TRBJ1-5, with D perhaps matching TRBD1 (6 bases). The CDR3 contains 17 residues. Germline loops: CDR1 SGHKS, CDR2 YYEKEE (reference sequence). Trimming cost V 2 bases and J 3 bases, with 18 bases left between them. CDR3 sequence reads: CASSFEQGEGYNQPQHF. CDR3 DNA: TGTGCCAGCAGCTTCGAACAGGGAGAGGGTTACAATCAGCCCCAGCATTTT.